The next 30 T cell receptor beta chains were all read from a single sample in a study of blood T cell repertoires in COVID-19. Produced via immunoSEQ multiplex PCR; TCRdb's table is partial and in-frame only. The data show around 260,000 clones, approximately 86% seen once. Sequencing was carried out using peripheral blood. Source of these receptors: a woman in her sixties or seventies with COVID-19, enrolled during active disease.

This chain links TRBV2 with TRBJ1-5, with TRBD1 identical over 7 bases. Germline CDR1 reads SNHLY; CDR2 reads FYNNEI. The J segment lost 1 base and the V segment lost 4 bases, leaving 16 bases of the junction unmatched. The CDR3 is 19 amino acids. DNA for the CDR3: TGTGCCAGCAGTGCCGAGGTCATGACAGGGTTTGAAAGCAATCAGCCCCAGCATTTT. It codes for CASSAEVMTGFESNQPQHF.

The chain links TRBV10-1 to TRBJ2-2, with 9 nucleotides matching TRBD1. CDR1 and CDR2 from the germline V gene are WNHNN and SYGVQD (reference sequence). The CDR3 extends over 15 amino acids. With 4 bases clipped from V and 5 bases from J, the junction kept 5 bases outside the gene matches. The CDR3 reads CASSGDRDLTGELFF. DNA for the CDR3: TGCGCCAGCAGTGGGGACAGGGATTTAACCGGGGAGCTGTTTTTT.

This chain joins TRBV20-1 and TRBJ2-1, with D maybe TRBD1 (5 bases). This CDR3 has 12 amino acids. Trimming removed 3 bases at V and 9 bases at J, with 12 bases between. Germline CDR1 DFQATT, CDR2 SNEGSKA (reference sequence). The CDR3 bases are TGCAGTGCTAGTTTCATCCAGGGTGAGCAGTTCTTC. It specifies CSASFIQGEQFF.

J is TRBJ2-1 and V is TRBV11-2, with 13 nucleotides matching TRBD2. The germline V gene has CDR1 SGHAT and CDR2 FQNNGV. V lost 5 bases to trimming and J lost 8 bases; unmatched junction nucleotides: 9. This CDR3 spans 16 amino acids. The CDR3 here is CASSPLAGGPKHEQFF. In DNA, the CDR3 is TGTGCCAGCAGCCCACTAGCGGGAGGGCCTAAACATGAGCAGTTCTTC.

The rearrangement links TRBV6-5 to TRBJ2-2; 7 bases map to TRBD1. The V gene's germline CDR1 is MNHEY and CDR2 SVGAGI. This CDR3 spans 15 amino acids. With 6 bases clipped from V and 2 bases from J, the junction kept 6 bases outside the gene matches. CDR3 residues: CASSRTGINTGELFF. Here the CDR3 DNA reads TGTGCCAGCAGCCGGACAGGAATTAACACCGGGGAGCTGTTTTTT.

This clone was seen a handful of times. The CDR3 region is CASSQGEAPGYTF. CDR3 bases: TGTGCCAGCAGCCAAGGTGAGGCCCCCGGCTACACCTTC. J is TRBJ1-2 and V is TRBV4-2; D not certain. Germline V CDR1 and CDR2: LGHNA, YNFKEQ. This CDR3 contains 13 residues. V lost 1 base, J lost 8 bases, and 11 bases lay in between.

The J gene is TRBJ2-2, the V gene TRBV5-6; unclear D gene. The CDR3 consists of 15 residues. V dropped 3 bases and J dropped 4 bases, with 13 bases sitting between them. Per the germline V gene, CDR1 is SGHDT and CDR2 is YYEEEE. CDR3 sequence: CASSYYTRTTGELFF. DNA for the CDR3: TGTGCCAGCAGCTACTATACAAGAACCACCGGGGAGCTGTTTTTT. The whole variable domain, remainder taken from reference TRBV5-6 and TRBJ2-2, is DAGVTQSPTHLIKTRGQQVTLRCSPKSGHDTVSWYQQALGQGPQFIFQYYEEEERQRGNFPDRFSGHQFPNYSSELNVNALLLGDSALYLCASSYYTRTTGELFFGEGSRLTVL.

V usage is TRBV2 and J usage is TRBJ2-7; possibly TRBD1 for D (6 bases). CDR3 length equals 14 residues. V lost 5 bases to trimming and J lost 1 base, with 12 bases between them. Germline CDR1 is SNHLY and CDR2 is FYNNEI. Written as DNA, the CDR3 is TGTGCCAGCAGTCAATTACAGGGTTCCTACGAGCAGTACTTC. Protein product: CASSQLQGSYEQYF.

The CDR3 region is CASSPDMTNEKLFF. CDR3 DNA: TGTGCCAGCAGCCCTGACATGACTAATGAAAAACTGTTTTTT. The rearrangement joins TRBV5-8 to TRBJ1-4, with D unclear. The CDR3 consists of 14 residues. Trimming removed 4 bases from V and 2 bases from J, with 9 bases in between. Germline CDR1 and CDR2: SGHTS and YDEGEE.

V and J are TRBV6-5 and TRBJ1-4; possibly TRBD1 for D (6 bases). CDR3 length: 12 amino acids. Germline CDR1 and CDR2: MNHEY and SVGAGI. V was pared by 11 bases and J by 8 bases, with 15 bases between. The CDR3 bases are TGTGCCTCTGGCACAGGGTGGGAAAAACTGTTTTTT. Its translation is CASGTGWEKLFF.

The chain combines TRBV6-1 with TRBJ2-7; D is unclear. Between the trimmed V and J ends, which lost 3 bases and 0 bases, there was a span of 9 bases. The length of the CDR3 is 14 residues. CDR1 is MNHNS and CDR2 is SASEGT in the germline V gene. The CDR3 spells CASSEVWASYEQYF. The CDR3, as DNA: TGTGCCAGCAGTGAGGTTTGGGCCTCCTACGAGCAGTACTTC.

This chain links TRBV19 with TRBJ1-5; D not certain. Looked up from germline, CDR1 is LNHDA and CDR2 is SQIVND (reference sequence). The CDR3 length is 14 residues. V lost 5 bases and J 7 bases, leaving 15 bases between the germline ends. This CDR3 reads CASSAKVGAQPQHF. Here the CDR3 DNA reads TGTGCCAGTAGTGCAAAAGTAGGAGCACAGCCCCAGCATTTT. The complete variable domain, with remaining parts taken from reference TRBV19 and TRBJ1-5, reads DGGITQSPKYLFRKEGQNVTLSCEQNLNHDAMYWYRQDPGQGLRLIYYSQIVNDFQKGDIAEGYSVSREKKESFPLTVTSAQKNPTAFYLCASSAKVGAQPQHFGDGTRLSIL.

The rearrangement uses TRBV25-1 and TRBJ2-7, with a tentative D call TRBD2 (7 bases). The CDR3 consists of 13 residues. V lost 9 bases and J lost 1, with 13 bases in between. Germline CDR1 MGHDK, CDR2 SYGVNS. The CDR3 spells CASSRGGSYEQYF. For the CDR3, the DNA is TGTGCCAGTTCGAGGGGGGGTTCCTACGAGCAGTACTTC.

This rearrangement joins TRBV18 to TRBJ2-1; D is undetermined. The length of the CDR3 is 14 residues. The V gene lost 3 bases and the J gene lost 13 bases, with 19 bases spanning the gap. Germline V gene lookup returns CDR1 KGHSH and CDR2 LQKENI. The CDR3 spells CASSPALGETEQFF. The CDR3 DNA reads as TGTGCCAGCTCACCGGCCCTAGGAGAGACTGAACAGTTCTTC.

The chain is built from TRBV11-2 and TRBJ2-3; TRBD1 aligns across 10 bases. The trim removed 5 bases at V and 5 bases at J, leaving 7 bases unmatched. The CDR3 runs to 15 residues. Germline loops: CDR1 SGHAT, CDR2 FQNNGV. CDR3 residues: CASSHDRGRRDTQYF. Written as DNA, the CDR3 is TGTGCCAGCAGCCACGACAGGGGGCGGAGAGATACGCAGTATTTT.

V and J are TRBV7-8 and TRBJ2-7, with 8 positions matching TRBD2. The CDR3 runs 13 residues. Germline V gene sequence: CDR1 SGHVS, CDR2 FQNEAQ. Trimming took 5 bases from V and 4 from J; bases not matched to a gene: 4. The CDR3 nucleotides are TGTGCCAGCAGCCCGGGACTAGGGTACGAGCAGTACTTC. Protein sequence: CASSPGLGYEQYF.

J is TRBJ2-7 and V is TRBV4-3, with 12 bases lining up with TRBD2. The junction had 2 bases not matched to a gene; V was cut back by 1 base and J by 4 bases. The CDR3 is made up of 15 amino acids. Germline loops: CDR1 LGHNA, CDR2 YSLEER. Here the CDR3 reads CASSQGLAGGYEQYF. CDR3 nucleotide sequence: TGCGCCAGCAGCCAAGGGCTAGCGGGAGGGTACGAGCAGTACTTC.

The V call is TRBV15, the J call TRBJ2-2; D ambiguous. V lost 1 base, J lost 5 bases, and 14 bases lay in between. The CDR3 runs 16 residues. CDR1 and CDR2 from the germline V gene are LNHNV and YYDKDF (reference sequence). CDR3 amino acids: CATSRVRYGGTGELFF. CDR3 nucleotides: TGTGCCACCAGCAGAGTGCGGTACGGCGGTACCGGGGAGCTGTTTTTT.

This chain links TRBV6-5 with TRBJ2-1; D is ambiguous. The CDR3 contains 11 residues. V was cut by 10 bases and J by 9 bases, with 13 bases left in between. Looked up from germline, CDR1 is MNHEY and CDR2 is SVGAGI. The CDR3 sequence: CATRRLSEQFF. The CDR3 DNA reads TGTGCCACTCGTCGTCTTAGTGAGCAGTTCTTC.

The gene calls are TRBV24-1 and TRBJ1-1; D perhaps matches TRBD1 (5 bases). In germline, CDR1 is KGHDR, CDR2 SFDVKD. There are 13 residues in the CDR3. V dropped 0 bases and J dropped 5 bases, with 6 bases sitting between them. This chain's CDR3 is CATSDLGGTEAFF. The CDR3 DNA is TGTGCCACCAGTGATTTGGGGGGGACTGAAGCTTTCTTT.

This sequence joins TRBV14 and TRBJ1-1; D ambiguous. CDR1 and CDR2 from the germline V gene are SGHDN and FVKESK. The V end was cut by 0 bases, the J end by 5 bases, with 16 bases between. The CDR3 spans 16 residues. CDR3: CASSQDNPGAETEAFF. Here the CDR3 DNA reads TGTGCCAGCAGCCAAGATAACCCGGGAGCGGAGACTGAAGCTTTCTTT.

The gene calls are TRBV6-2 or TRBV6-3 and TRBJ1-1; D not resolved. The CDR3 is 12 residues long. Deletions cut 6 bases from V and 1 base from J, with 6 bases between. CDR1 is MNHEY, CDR2 SVGEGT, per germline. CDR3 protein: CASSHRNTEAFF. The CDR3 DNA reads TGTGCCAGCAGCCACAGGAACACTGAAGCTTTCTTT.

The chain has TRBV6-2 or TRBV6-3 and TRBJ2-2; the match to TRBD2 covers 10 bases. This CDR3 comprises 19 residues. Germline V lookup: CDR1 MNHEY, CDR2 SVGEGT. V gave up 4 bases and J gave up 4 bases; unmatched junction bases: 15. The CDR3 reads CASSLEGVLAGGGTGELFF. The CDR3 nucleotides read TGTGCCAGCAGTTTGGAGGGGGTTTTAGCGGGAGGAGGCACCGGGGAGCTGTTTTTT.

The chain links TRBV7-9 to TRBJ2-6, with 7 bases fitting TRBD1. J was trimmed by 3 bases and V by 5 bases; bases with no gene match: 10. Germline values: CDR1 SEHNR, CDR2 FQNEAQ (reference sequence). The CDR3 runs 17 residues. CDR3 region: CASSPRGSGLGANVLTF. The CDR3, as DNA: TGTGCCAGCAGCCCCAGGGGGAGCGGCCTTGGGGCCAACGTCCTGACTTTC.

This chain connects TRBV2 to TRBJ1-1, with a tentative D call TRBD1 (5 bases). V lost 2 bases and J 2 bases, leaving 15 bases between the germline ends. This CDR3 has 16 residues. Germline CDR1 SNHLY, CDR2 FYNNEI. CDR3 sequence (DNA): TGTGCCAGCAGTGAAAGGGGAGGACCTGTCAACACTGAAGCTTTCTTT. Its translation: CASSERGGPVNTEAFF. Filled out from reference TRBV2 and TRBJ1-1, the complete variable domain reads EPEVTQTPSHQVTQMGQEVILRCVPISNHLYFYWYRQILGQKVEFLVSFYNNEISEKSEIFDDQFSVERPDGSNFTLKIRSTKLEDSAMYFCASSERGGPVNTEAFFGQGTRLTVV.

The chain recombines TRBV5-8 with TRBJ2-3; possible D gene TRBD2, 6 bases. Germline CDR1 is SGHTS and CDR2 is YDEGEE. The CDR3 has 15 residues. V was pared by 2 bases and J by 2 bases, with 12 bases between. Here the CDR3 reads CASSFSGLFTDTQYF. DNA for the CDR3: TGTGCCAGCAGCTTTTCAGGACTATTCACAGATACGCAGTATTTT.

The chain carries TRBV18 and TRBJ2-2; D is possibly TRBD2 (5 bases). Germline assignment: CDR1 KGHSH and CDR2 LQKENI. The CDR3 totals 18 residues. The V end lost 6 bases, the J end lost 4 bases, and 24 bases lay between the germline ends. For the CDR3, the DNA is TGTGCCAGCTCCGTGCAAGGACGGAGATTCGCGGGCACCGGGGAGCTGTTTTTT. Protein sequence: CASSVQGRRFAGTGELFF.

This clone showed up just once. The chain joins TRBV5-1 to TRBJ2-7; weak D call: TRBD1 (5 bases). The CDR3 sequence is 12 residues long. Trimming stripped 2 bases from V and 5 bases from J, with 8 bases between. The germline V gene has CDR1 SGHRS and CDR2 YFSETQ. The CDR3 spells CASSLAGNEQYF. The CDR3 DNA follows: TGCGCCAGCAGCTTAGCAGGGAACGAGCAGTACTTC.

V gene TRBV29-1 combines with J gene TRBJ2-1; no reliable D call. Germline CDR1 SQVTM, CDR2 ANQGSEA. The CDR3 sequence is 12 residues long. V lost 2 bases to trimming and J lost 5 bases, with 7 bases between them. Here the CDR3 DNA reads TGCAGCGTTGAAACTGTTAACAATGAGCAGTTCTTC. This codes for CSVETVNNEQFF.

This clone occurred a few times. The rearrangement links TRBV6-6 to TRBJ1-2; TRBD1 is a possible D gene (5 bases). The CDR3 is 13 amino acids. CDR1 and CDR2 (germline): MNHNY, SVGAGI (reference sequence). The V end lost 2 bases, the J end lost 6 bases, and 10 bases lay between the germline ends. This CDR3 reads CASSYLGGNGYTF. CDR3 nucleotide sequence: TGTGCCAGCAGTTACCTCGGGGGGAATGGCTACACCTTC.